This T cell receptor beta chain is drawn from a study of OX40 agonist ivuxolimab in advanced cancers. On the study more broadly: Treatment of patients was with ivuxolimab, an agonistic anti-OX40 (CD134) antibody.

V lost 2 bases and J lost 5, with 12 bases in between. Germline assignment: CDR1 KGHSH and CDR2 LQKENI. The CDR3 runs to 14 residues. Findings and caveats of the study: Antigen specificity of clonally expanded peripheral T cells was not established.

Blood sampling took place at baseline, cycle 4 day 1, and cycle 7 day 1. As regards this clone: Its antigen is unknown.

TCRdb keeps only in-frame clones here, not all; method: immunoSEQ multiplex PCR. The sample has over 60,000 clones, 87% seen once; the top ten hold roughly 2.1%. This chain connects TRBV18 to TRBJ2-5; the D gene is possibly TRBD2 (5 bases). The specimen comprised CD4+ or CD8+ T cells sorted from blood, sampled in a trial of the OX40 agonist ivuxolimab. This TCR came from an adult with an advanced solid tumor such as melanoma, head and neck, liver or kidney cancer. CDR3 sequence: CASSPLASRETQYF. The CDR3 nucleotides are TGTGCCAGCTCACCATTGGCTAGCCGGGAGACCCAGTACTTC.